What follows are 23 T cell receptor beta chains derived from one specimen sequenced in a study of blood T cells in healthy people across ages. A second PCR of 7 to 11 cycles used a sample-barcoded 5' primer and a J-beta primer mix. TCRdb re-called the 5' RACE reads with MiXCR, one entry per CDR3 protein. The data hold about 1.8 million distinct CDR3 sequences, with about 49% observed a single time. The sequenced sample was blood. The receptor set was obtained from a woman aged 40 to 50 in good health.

CDR3 sequence (DNA): TGTGCCAGCAGTCCCCGACGGGAGGTCCAAGAGACCCAGTACTTC. This gives the protein CASSPRREVQETQYF. The genes are TRBV28 and TRBJ2-5, with TRBD2 identical over 7 bases. This CDR3 has 15 amino acids. The V and J ends lost 5 bases and 1 base, in that order; junction bases with no gene match: 7. Per germline, CDR1 MDHEN and CDR2 SYDVKM.

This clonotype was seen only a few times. DNA for the CDR3: TGCAGCGTTGAAGCGCGGGTCGGAGGGCCGGGCAGTGGCTACACCTTC. It is translated as CSVEARVGGPGSGYTF. The chain combines TRBV29-1 with TRBJ1-2, with D uncertain. Trimming removed 1 base from V and 7 bases from J, with 22 bases in between. The CDR3 is 16 residues long. CDR1 and CDR2 from the germline V gene are SQVTM and ANQGSEA.

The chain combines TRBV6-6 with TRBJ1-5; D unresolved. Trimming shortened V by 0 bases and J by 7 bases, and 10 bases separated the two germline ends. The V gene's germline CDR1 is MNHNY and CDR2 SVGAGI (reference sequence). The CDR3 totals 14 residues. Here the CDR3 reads CASSYSTGGQPQHF. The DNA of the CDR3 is TGTGCCAGCAGTTACTCGACGGGAGGCCAGCCCCAGCATTTT.

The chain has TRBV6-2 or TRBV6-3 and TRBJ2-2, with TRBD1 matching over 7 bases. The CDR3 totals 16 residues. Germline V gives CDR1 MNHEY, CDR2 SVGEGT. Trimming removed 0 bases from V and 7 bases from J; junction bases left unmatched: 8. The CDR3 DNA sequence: TGTGCCAGCAGTTACTCACAGGGGTTTGCGGACGGGGAGCTGTTTTTT. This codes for CASSYSQGFADGELFF.

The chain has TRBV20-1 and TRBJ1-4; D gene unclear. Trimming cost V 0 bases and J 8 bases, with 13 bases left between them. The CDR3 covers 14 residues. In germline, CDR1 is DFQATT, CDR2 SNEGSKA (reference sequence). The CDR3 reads CSARDLGLREKLFF. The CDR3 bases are TGCAGTGCTAGAGATCTAGGGCTACGCGAAAAACTGTTTTTT.

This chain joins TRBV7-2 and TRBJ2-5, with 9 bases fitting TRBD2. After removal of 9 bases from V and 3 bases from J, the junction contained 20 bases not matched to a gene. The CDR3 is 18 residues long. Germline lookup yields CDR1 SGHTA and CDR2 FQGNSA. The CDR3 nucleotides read TGTGCCAGTCAGGGGGTAGCGGGGGCCCTCGCCTGGGAAGAGACCCAGTACTTC. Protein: CASQGVAGALAWEETQYF.

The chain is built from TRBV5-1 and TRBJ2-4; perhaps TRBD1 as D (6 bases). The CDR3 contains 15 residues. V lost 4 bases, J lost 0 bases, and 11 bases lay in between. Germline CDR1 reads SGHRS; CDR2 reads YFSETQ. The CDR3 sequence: CASSDQGLAKNIQYF. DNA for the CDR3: TGCGCCAGCAGCGACCAGGGGCTAGCCAAAAACATTCAGTACTTC.

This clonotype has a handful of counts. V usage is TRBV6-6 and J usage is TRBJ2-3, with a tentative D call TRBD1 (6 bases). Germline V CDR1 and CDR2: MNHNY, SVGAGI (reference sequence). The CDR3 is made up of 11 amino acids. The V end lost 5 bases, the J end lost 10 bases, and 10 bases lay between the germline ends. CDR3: CASSIEGAQYF. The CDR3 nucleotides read TGTGCCAGCAGTATCGAGGGGGCGCAGTATTTT.

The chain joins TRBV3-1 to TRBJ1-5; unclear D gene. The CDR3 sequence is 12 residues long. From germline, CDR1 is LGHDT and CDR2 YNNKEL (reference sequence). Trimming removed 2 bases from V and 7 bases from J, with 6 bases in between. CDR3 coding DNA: TGTGCCAGCAGCCAAATGGGGCAGCCCCAGCATTTT. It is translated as CASSQMGQPQHF.

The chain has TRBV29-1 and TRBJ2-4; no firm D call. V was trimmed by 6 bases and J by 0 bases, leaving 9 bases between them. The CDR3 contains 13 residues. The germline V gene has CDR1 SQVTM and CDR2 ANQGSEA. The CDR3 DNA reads TGCAGCGTCTTGGACGGAGCCAAAAACATTCAGTACTTC. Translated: CSVLDGAKNIQYF.

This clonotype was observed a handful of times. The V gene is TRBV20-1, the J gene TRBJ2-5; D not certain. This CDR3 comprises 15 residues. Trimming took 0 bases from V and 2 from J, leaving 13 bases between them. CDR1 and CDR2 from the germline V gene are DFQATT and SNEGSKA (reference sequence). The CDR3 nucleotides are TGCAGTGCTAGAGATCTGACCCGAATTCAAGAGACCCAGTACTTC. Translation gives CSARDLTRIQETQYF.

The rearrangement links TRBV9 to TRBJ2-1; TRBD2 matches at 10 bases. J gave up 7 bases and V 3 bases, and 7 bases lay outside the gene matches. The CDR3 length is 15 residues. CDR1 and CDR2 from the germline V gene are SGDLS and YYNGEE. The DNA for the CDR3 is TGTGCCAGCAGCGCCGGGACTAGCGTTCGGAATGAGCAGTTCTTC. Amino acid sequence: CASSAGTSVRNEQFF. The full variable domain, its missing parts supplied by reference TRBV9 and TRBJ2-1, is DSGVTQTPKHLITATGQRVTLRCSPRSGDLSVYWYQQSLDQGLQFLIQYYNGEERAKGNILERFSAQQFPDLHSELNLSSLELGDSALYFCASSAGTSVRNEQFFGPGTRLTVL.

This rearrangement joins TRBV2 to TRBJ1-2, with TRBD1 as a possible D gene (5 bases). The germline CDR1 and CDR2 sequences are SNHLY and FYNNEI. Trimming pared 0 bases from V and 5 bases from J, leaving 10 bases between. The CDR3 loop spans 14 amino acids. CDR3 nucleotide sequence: TGTGCCAGCAGTGAAGCGGCGGGGGAATATGGCTACACCTTC. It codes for CASSEAAGEYGYTF.

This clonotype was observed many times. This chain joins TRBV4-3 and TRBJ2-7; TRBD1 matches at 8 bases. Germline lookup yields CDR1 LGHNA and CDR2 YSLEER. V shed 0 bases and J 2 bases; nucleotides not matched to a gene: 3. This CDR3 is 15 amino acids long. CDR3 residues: CASSQEGTGAYEQYF. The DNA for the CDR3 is TGCGCCAGCAGCCAAGAAGGGACAGGAGCCTACGAGCAGTACTTC.

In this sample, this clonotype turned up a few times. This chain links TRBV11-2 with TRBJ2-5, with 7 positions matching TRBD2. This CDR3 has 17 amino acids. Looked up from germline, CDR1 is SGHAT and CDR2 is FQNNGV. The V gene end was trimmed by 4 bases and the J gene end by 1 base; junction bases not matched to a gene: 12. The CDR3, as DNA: TGTGCCAGCAGCTCCAGGCCCCTGCTAGCGGCCCAAGAGACCCAGTACTTC. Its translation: CASSSRPLLAAQETQYF.

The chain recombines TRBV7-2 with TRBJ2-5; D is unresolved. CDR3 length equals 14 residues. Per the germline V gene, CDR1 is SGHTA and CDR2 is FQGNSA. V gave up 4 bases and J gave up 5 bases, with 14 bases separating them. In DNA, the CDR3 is TGTGCCAGCAGCTCAAGCAGAGGTGGGGAGACCCAGTACTTC. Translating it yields CASSSSRGGETQYF.

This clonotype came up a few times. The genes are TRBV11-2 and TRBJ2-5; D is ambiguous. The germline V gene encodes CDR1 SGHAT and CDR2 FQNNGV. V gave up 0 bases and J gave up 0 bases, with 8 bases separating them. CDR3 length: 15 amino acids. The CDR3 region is CASSLDGSYQETQYF. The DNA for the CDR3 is TGTGCCAGCAGCTTAGACGGCTCCTACCAAGAGACCCAGTACTTC.

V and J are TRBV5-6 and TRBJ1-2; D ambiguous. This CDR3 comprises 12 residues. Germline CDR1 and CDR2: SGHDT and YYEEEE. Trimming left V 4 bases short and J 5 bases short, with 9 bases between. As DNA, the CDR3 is TGTGCCAGCAGCATACCTCTTTATGGCTACACCTTC. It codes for CASSIPLYGYTF.

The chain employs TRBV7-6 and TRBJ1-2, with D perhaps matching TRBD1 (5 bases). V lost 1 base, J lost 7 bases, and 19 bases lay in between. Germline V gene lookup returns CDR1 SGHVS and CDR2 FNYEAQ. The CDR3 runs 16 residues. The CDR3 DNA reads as TGTGCCAGCAGCTTAGAGGGTGCTGGGGGAGAAACTGGCTACACCTTC. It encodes CASSLEGAGGETGYTF.

CDR3 in DNA: TGCGCCAGCAGCTTGGTCCATAGCTCCTACGAGCAGTACTTC. Its protein product is CASSLVHSSYEQYF. The rearrangement links TRBV5-1 to TRBJ2-7; D not certain. Germline values: CDR1 SGHRS, CDR2 YFSETQ. The V and J ends lost 0 bases and 0 bases respectively, with 7 bases between them. The CDR3 covers 14 residues. Full variable domain (missing parts from reference TRBV5-1 and TRBJ2-7): KAGVTQTPRYLIKTRGQQVTLSCSPISGHRSVSWYQQTPGQGLQFLFEYFSETQRNKGNFPGRFSGRQFSNSRSEMNVSTLELGDSALYLCASSLVHSSYEQYFGPGTRLTVT.

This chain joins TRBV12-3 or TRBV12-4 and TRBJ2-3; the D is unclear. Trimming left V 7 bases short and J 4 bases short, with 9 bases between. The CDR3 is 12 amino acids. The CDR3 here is CASNLRPDTQYF. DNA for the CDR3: TGTGCCAGCAACTTACGACCAGATACGCAGTATTTT.

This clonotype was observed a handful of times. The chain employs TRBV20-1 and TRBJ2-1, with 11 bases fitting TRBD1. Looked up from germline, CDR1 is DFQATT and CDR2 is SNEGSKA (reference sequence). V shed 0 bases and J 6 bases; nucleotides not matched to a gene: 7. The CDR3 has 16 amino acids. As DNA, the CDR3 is TGCAGTGCTAGAGATCCCGGACAGGGGGCACGCAATGAGCAGTTCTTC. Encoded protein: CSARDPGQGARNEQFF.

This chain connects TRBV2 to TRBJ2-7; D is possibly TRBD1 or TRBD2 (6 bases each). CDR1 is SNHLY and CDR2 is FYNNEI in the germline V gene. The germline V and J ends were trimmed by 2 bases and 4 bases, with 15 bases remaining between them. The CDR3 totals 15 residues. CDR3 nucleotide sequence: TGTGCCAGCAGTGAATCCCTGGGGGGCTTTTACGAGCAGTACTTC. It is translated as CASSESLGGFYEQYF.